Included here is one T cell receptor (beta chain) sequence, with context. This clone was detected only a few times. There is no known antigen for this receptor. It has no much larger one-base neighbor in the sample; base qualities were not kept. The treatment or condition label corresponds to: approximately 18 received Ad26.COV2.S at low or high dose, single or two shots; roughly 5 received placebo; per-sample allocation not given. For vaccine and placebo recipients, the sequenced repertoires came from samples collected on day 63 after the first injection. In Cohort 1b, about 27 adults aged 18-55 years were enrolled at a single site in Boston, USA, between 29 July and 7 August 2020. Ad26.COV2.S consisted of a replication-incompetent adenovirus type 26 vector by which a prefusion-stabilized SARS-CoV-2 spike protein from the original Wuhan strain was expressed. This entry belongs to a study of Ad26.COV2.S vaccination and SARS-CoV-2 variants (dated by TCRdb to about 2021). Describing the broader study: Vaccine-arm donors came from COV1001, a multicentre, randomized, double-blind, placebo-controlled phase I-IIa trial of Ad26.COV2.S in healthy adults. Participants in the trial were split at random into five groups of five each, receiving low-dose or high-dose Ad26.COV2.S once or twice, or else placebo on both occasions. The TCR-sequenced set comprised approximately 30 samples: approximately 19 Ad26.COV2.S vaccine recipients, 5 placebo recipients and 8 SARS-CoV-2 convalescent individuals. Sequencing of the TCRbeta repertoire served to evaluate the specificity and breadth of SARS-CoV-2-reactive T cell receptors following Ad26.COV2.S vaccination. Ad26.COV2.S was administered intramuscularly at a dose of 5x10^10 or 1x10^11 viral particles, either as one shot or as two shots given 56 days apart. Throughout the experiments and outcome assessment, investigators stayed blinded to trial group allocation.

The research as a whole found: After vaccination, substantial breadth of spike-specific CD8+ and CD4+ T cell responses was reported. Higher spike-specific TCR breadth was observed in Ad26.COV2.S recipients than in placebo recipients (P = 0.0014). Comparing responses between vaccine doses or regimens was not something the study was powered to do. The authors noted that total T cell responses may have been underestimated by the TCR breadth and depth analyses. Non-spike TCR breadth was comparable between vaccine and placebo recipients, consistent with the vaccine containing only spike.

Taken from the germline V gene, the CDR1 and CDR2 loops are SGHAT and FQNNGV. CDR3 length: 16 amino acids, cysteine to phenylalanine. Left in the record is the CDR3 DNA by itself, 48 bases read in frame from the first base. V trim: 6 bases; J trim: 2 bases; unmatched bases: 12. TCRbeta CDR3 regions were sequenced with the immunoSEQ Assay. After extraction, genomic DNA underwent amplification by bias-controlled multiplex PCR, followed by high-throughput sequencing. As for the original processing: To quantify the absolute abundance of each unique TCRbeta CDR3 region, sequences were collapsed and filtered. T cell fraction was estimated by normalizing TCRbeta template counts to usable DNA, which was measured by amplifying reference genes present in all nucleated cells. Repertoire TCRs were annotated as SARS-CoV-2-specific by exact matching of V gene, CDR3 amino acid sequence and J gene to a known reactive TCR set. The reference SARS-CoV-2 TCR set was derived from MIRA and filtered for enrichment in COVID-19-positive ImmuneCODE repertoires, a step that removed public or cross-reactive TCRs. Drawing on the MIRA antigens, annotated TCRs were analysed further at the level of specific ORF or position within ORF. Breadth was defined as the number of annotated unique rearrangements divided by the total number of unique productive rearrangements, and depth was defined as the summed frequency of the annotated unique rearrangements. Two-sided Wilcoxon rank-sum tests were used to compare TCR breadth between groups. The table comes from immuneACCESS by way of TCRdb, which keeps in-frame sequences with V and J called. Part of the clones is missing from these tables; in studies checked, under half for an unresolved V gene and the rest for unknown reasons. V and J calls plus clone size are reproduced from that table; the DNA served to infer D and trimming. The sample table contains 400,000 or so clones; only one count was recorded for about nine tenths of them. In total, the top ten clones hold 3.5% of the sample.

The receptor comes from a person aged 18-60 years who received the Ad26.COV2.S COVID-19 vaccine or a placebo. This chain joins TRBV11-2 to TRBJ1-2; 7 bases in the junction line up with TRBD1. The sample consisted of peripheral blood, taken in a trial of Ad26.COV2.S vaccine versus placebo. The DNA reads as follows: TGTGCCAGCAGGGCGTTTGGGACAGCGATCAACTATGGCTACACCTTC. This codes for CASRAFGTAINYGYTF.